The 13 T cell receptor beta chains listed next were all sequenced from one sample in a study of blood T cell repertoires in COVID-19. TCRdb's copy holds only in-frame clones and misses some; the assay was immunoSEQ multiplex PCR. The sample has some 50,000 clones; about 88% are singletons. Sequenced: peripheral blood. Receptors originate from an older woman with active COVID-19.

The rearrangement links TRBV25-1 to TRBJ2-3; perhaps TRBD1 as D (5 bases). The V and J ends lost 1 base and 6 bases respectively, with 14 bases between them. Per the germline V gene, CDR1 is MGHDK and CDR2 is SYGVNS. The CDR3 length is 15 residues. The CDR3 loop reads CASSELDSRDDTQYF. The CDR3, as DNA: TGTGCCAGCAGTGAATTAGACAGCCGAGACGATACGCAGTATTTT.

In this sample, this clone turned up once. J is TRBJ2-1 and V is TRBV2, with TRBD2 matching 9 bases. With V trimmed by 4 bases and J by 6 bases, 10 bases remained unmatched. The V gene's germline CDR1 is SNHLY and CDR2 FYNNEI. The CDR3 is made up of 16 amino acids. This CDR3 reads CASSVSSGRSRNEQFF. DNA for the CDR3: TGTGCCAGCAGTGTTAGTAGCGGGAGATCCCGCAATGAGCAGTTCTTC.

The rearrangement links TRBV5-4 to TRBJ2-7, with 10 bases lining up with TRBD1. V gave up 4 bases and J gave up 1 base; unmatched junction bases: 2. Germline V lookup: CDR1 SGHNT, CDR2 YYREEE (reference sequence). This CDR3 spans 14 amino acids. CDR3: CASSRTGGSYEQYF. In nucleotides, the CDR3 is TGTGCCAGCAGCCGGACAGGGGGTTCCTACGAGCAGTACTTC.

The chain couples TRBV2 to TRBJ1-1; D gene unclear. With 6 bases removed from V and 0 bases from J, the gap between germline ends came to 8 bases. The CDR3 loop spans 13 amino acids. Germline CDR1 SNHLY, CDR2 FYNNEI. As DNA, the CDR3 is TGTGCCAGCAGCCTCGAGATGAACACTGAAGCTTTCTTT. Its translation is CASSLEMNTEAFF.

DNA for the CDR3: TGTGCCAGTAGCCTCAGGGGTCGCCCAGAAAAACTGTTTTTT. Translation gives CASSLRGRPEKLFF. This chain joins TRBV19 and TRBJ1-4; TRBD1 is a possible D gene (6 bases). This CDR3 has 14 residues. Germline V gene sequence: CDR1 LNHDA, CDR2 SQIVND (reference sequence). Trimming cost V 6 bases and J 8 bases, with 16 bases left between them.

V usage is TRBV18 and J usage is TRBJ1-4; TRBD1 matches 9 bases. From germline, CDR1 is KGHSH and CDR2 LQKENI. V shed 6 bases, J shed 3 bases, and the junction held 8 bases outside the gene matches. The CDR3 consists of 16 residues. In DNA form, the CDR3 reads TGTGCCAGCTCCCAGGGACAGGGAGTATCTAATGAAAAACTGTTTTTT. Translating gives CASSQGQGVSNEKLFF.

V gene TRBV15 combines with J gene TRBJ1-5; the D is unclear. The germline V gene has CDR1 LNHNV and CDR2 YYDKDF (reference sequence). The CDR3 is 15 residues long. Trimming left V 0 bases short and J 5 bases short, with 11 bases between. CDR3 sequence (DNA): TGTGCCACCAGCAGAGATGTGCAGGCTGATCAGCCCCAGCATTTT. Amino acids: CATSRDVQADQPQHF.

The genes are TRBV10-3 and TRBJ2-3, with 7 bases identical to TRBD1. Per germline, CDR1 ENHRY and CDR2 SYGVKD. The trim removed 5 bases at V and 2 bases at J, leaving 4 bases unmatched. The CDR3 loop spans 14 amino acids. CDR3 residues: CAISLQGTTDTQYF. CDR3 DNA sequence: TGTGCCATCAGTCTACAGGGGACCACAGATACGCAGTATTTT.

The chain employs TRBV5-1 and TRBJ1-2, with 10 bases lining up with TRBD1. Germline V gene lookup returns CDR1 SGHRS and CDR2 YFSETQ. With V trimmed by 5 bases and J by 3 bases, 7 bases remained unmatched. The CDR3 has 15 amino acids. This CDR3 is CASRAGQGRDYGYTF. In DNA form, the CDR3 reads TGCGCCAGCAGAGCGGGACAGGGGAGGGACTATGGCTACACCTTC.

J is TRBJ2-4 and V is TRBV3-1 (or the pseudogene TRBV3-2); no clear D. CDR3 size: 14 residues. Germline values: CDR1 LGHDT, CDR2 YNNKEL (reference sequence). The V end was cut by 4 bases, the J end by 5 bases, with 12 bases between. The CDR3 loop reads CASSLNLDQNIQYF. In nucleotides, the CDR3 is TGTGCCAGCAGCCTGAACCTAGACCAAAACATTCAGTACTTC.

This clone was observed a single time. The CDR3 loop reads CASSPGSPGSQYF. The DNA for the CDR3 is TGTGCCAGCAGCCCGGGATCCCCGGGGTCCCAGTACTTC. V usage is TRBV6-2 or TRBV6-3 and J usage is TRBJ2-5, with a weak D call TRBD2 (5 bases). The CDR3 totals 13 residues. Trimming took off 6 bases at V and 9 bases at J, with 17 bases between the two ends. Germline CDR1 is MNHEY and CDR2 is SVGEGT.

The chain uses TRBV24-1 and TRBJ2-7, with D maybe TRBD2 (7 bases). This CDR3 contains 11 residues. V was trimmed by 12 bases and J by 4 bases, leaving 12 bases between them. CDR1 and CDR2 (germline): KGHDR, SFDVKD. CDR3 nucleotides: TGTGCCGCGGGGGACAATTACGAGCAGTACTTC. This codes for CAAGDNYEQYF.

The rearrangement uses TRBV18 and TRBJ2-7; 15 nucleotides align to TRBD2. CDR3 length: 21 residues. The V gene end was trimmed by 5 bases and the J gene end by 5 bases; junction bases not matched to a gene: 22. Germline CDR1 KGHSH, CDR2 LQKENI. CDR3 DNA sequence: TGTGCCAGCTCAAGATTTTACCTTGGACTAGCGGGAGGGCATGAGAGGAACGAGCAGTACTTC. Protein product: CASSRFYLGLAGGHERNEQYF.